The 10 T cell receptor beta chains reported below all come from one sample, sequenced in a study of shared clonotypes between healthy human individuals. TCRdb keeps only in-frame clones here, not all; method: immunoSEQ multiplex PCR. The data show about 1,900,000 clones, approximately 94% seen once. The naive CD8 subset, CD45RO-negative cells positively selected for CCR7, excluded terminally differentiated effector memory CD45RA+ cells. Sequencing used naive CD8+ T cells sorted from blood. These receptor sequences come from a man younger than 35 in good health.

The chain has TRBV13 and TRBJ2-1; 13 bases agree with TRBD2. Germline CDR1 is PRHDT and CDR2 is FYEKMQ (reference sequence). The J segment lost 6 bases and the V segment lost 0 bases, leaving 5 bases of the junction unmatched. The CDR3 sequence is 17 residues long. This CDR3 is CASSLGLAGGPFNEQFF. As DNA, the CDR3 is TGTGCCAGCAGCTTAGGACTAGCGGGGGGGCCATTCAATGAGCAGTTCTTC.

The genes are TRBV27 and TRBJ1-1; the D is unclear. Germline CDR1 is MNHEY and CDR2 is SMNVEV (reference sequence). The CDR3 runs 14 residues. Trimming cost V 2 bases and J 1 base, with 8 bases left between them. CDR3 region: CASSLLGPNTEAFF. CDR3 in DNA: TGTGCCAGCAGTTTACTAGGGCCGAACACTGAAGCTTTCTTT.

CDR3 nucleotide sequence: TGTGCCAGCAGCGAATCGGGGGCCGCAGATACGCAGTATTTT. Translating it yields CASSESGAADTQYF. The chain employs TRBV7-6 and TRBJ2-3, with D perhaps being TRBD1 or TRBD2 (6 bases each). V gave up 5 bases and J gave up 4 bases, with 13 bases separating them. CDR3 length: 14 amino acids. Germline V gives CDR1 SGHVS, CDR2 FNYEAQ. Full variable domain (missing parts from reference TRBV7-6 and TRBJ2-3): GAGVSQSPRYKVTKRGQDVALRCDPISGHVSLYWYRQALGQGPEFLTYFNYEAQQDKSGLPNDRFSAERPEGSISTLTIQRTEQRDSAMYRCASSESGAADTQYFGPGTRLTVL.

The rearrangement joins TRBV2 to TRBJ2-5, with 15 positions matching TRBD2. This CDR3 contains 17 residues. The germline V gene encodes CDR1 SNHLY and CDR2 FYNNEI. After removal of 7 bases from V and 5 bases from J, the junction contained 11 bases not matched to a gene. DNA of the CDR3: TGTGCCAGCAAGTGGACTAGCGGGGGGGCGGTAGGCGAGACCCAGTACTTC. Its translation: CASKWTSGGAVGETQYF.

In nucleotides, the CDR3 is TGTGCCAGCAGCCACCCGGGACAGGGGGACAATGAGCAGTTCTTC. Protein: CASSHPGQGDNEQFF. The chain employs TRBV7-9 and TRBJ2-1; TRBD1 agrees at 11 bases. The CDR3 consists of 15 residues. Germline-derived CDR1 and CDR2 are SEHNR and FQNEAQ (reference sequence). The J segment lost 5 bases and the V segment lost 5 bases, leaving 5 bases of the junction unmatched.

The CDR3 DNA sequence: TGTGCCAGCAGTTTTGGACCCTATCAGCCCCAGCATTTT. Translation: CASSFGPYQPQHF. The chain links TRBV27 to TRBJ1-5; D is ambiguous. Trimming left V 3 bases short and J 5 bases short, with 8 bases between. The germline gives CDR1 MNHEY, CDR2 SMNVEV (reference sequence). This CDR3 spans 13 amino acids.

About this clone: Other nucleotide sequences from this sample produce the same CDR3. The V call is TRBV7-8, the J call TRBJ2-7, with 7 nucleotides matching TRBD1. The CDR3 runs to 14 residues. The J segment lost 6 bases and the V segment lost 5 bases, leaving 10 bases of the junction unmatched. Germline V CDR1 and CDR2: SGHVS, FQNEAQ. The CDR3 region has the DNA TGTGCCAGCAGCCTGCCAGACAGGGCGTCCGAGCAGTACTTC. Encoded protein: CASSLPDRASEQYF.

This chain uses TRBV30 with TRBJ2-7; 9 bases fit TRBD1. The germline V gene has CDR1 GTSNPN and CDR2 SVGIG (reference sequence). This CDR3 has 13 residues. V lost 3 bases, J lost 6 bases, and 6 bases stayed unmatched. The CDR3 DNA is TGTGCCTGGAGCGCAGGACAGGGGTTCGAGCAGTACTTC. Its translation is CAWSAGQGFEQYF.

The V gene is TRBV4-1, the J gene TRBJ1-1; TRBD1 matches at 8 bases. The V and J ends lost 6 bases and 4 bases, in that order; junction bases with no gene match: 19. CDR1 and CDR2 (germline): MGHRA, YSYEKL. The CDR3 has 18 amino acids. CDR3 bases: TGCGCCAGCAGTACCTCTCAGGGGGCGTCAGGGTATTTCACTGAAGCTTTCTTT. Translating gives CASSTSQGASGYFTEAFF.

The chain links TRBV10-2 to TRBJ2-7; D remains ambiguous. Trimming took off 7 bases at V and 3 bases at J, with 16 bases between the two ends. This CDR3 spans 14 amino acids. The germline V gene encodes CDR1 WSHSY and CDR2 SAAADI. The CDR3 region has the DNA TGCGCCAGCACCTCGGATTCGGTTAACTACGAGCAGTACTTC. Translating it yields CASTSDSVNYEQYF.